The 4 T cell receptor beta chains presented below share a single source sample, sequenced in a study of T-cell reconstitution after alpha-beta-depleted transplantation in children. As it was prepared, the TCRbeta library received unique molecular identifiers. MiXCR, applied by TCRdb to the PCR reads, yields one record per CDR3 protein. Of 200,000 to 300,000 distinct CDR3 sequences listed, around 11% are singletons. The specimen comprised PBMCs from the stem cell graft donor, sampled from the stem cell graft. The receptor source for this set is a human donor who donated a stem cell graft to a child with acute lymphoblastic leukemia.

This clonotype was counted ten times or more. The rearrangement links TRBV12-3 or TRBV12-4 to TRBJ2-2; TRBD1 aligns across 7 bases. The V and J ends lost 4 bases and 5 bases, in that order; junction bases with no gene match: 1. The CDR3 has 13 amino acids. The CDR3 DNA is TGTGCCAGCAGTTCGACAGGGACCGGGGAGCTGTTTTTT. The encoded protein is CASSSTGTGELFF.

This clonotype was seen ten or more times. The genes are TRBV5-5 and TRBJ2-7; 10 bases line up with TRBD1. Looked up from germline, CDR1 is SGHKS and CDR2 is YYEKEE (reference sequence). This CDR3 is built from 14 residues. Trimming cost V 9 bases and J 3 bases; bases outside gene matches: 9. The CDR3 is CATGVGTGVYEQYF. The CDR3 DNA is TGTGCCACCGGAGTAGGGACAGGGGTCTACGAGCAGTACTTC.

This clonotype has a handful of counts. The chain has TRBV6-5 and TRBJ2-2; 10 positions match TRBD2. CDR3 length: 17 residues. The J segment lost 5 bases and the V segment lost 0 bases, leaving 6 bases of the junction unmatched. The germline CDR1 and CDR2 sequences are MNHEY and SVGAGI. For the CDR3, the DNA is TGTGCCAGCAGTTACTCCCTAGCGGGAGTACATACCGGGGAGCTGTTTTTT. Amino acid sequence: CASSYSLAGVHTGELFF.

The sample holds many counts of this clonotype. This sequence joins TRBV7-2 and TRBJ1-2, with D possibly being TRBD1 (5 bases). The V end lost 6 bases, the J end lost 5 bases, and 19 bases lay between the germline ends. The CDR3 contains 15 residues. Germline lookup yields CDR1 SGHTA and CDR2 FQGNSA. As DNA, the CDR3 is TGTGCCAGCAGTCAGGGAGGCAGGGTAGAGTATGGCTACACCTTC. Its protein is CASSQGGRVEYGYTF.